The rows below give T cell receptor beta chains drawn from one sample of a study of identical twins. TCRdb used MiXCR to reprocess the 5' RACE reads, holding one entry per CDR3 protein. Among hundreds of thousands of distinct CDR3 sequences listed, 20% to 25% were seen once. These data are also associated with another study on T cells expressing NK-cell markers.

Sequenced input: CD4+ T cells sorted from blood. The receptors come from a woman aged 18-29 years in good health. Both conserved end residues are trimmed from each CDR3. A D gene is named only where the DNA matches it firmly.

ASGIGTKTSGNTIY | TRBV3-1 | .
SARWVGGTETQY | TRBV20-1 | .
ASTRTGGNEKLF | TRBV5-1 | TRBD1
ASSGDLTGQGLKAF | TRBV9 | TRBD1
ATQGQGNIQY | TRBV10-3 | TRBD1
ASSERKIYGYT | TRBV6-1 | .
ASSLTGRKTQY | TRBV7-9 | .
ASSPGIAGAHNEQF | TRBV6-1 | TRBD2
ASSEAQGGGRDTQY | TRBV6-1 | .
ASSFRQGQGSPLH | TRBV7-8 | TRBD1
ASSYPGTQHGSPLH | TRBV6-5 | .
SASVGAGTDTQY | TRBV20-1 | .
SAKLAGVLNEQF | TRBV20-1 | TRBD2
ASSLGNAEQETQY | TRBV5-1 | .
ASSRQGNYYGYT | TRBV12-3/TRBV12-4 | TRBD1
ASSFKGTPIQY | TRBV7-2 | .
ASSQEGFLGELF | TRBV4-3 | .
ATTKTPSSYNEQF | TRBV6-1 | .
SVEKTGRGTEAF | TRBV29-1 | .
ASSETSGGAVDTQY | TRBV9 | TRBD2